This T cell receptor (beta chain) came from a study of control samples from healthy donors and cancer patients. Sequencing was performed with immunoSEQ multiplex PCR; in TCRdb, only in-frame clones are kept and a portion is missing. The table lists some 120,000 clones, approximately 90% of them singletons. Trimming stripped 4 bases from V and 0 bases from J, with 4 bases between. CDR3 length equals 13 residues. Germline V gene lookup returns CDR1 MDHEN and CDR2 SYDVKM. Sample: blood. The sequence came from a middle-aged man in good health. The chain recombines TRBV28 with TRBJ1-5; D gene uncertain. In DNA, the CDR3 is TGTGCCAGCAGTTCTTATAGCAATCAGCCCCAGCATTTT. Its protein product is CASSSYSNQPQHF. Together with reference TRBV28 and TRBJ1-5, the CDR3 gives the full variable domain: DVKVTQSSRYLVKRTGEKVFLECVQDMDHENMFWYRQDPGLGLRLIYFSYDVKMKEKGDIPEGYSVSREKKERFSLILESASTNQTSMYLCASSSYSNQPQHFGDGTRLSIL.